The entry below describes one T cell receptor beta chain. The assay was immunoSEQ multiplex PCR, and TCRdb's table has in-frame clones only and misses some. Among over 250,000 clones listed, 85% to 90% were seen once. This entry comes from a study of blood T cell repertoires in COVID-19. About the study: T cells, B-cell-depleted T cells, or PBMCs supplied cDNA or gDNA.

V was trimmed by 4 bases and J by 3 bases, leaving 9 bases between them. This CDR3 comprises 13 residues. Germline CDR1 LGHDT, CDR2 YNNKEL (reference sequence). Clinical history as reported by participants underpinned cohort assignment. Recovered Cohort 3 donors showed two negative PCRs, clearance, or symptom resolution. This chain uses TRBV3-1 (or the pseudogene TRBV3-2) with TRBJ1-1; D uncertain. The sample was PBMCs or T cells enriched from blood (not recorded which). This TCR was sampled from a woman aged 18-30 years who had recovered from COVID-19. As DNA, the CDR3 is TGTGCCAGCAGCCCCTCTAGCCACACTGAAGCTTTCTTT. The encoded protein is CASSPSSHTEAFF.